This T cell receptor beta chain originates from a study of blood T cell repertoires in COVID-19. As for the study in general: Nucleic acid was either cDNA or gDNA, and it came from T cells, B-cell-depleted T cells, or PBMCs.

CDR3 length equals 14 residues. Germline V gives CDR1 LNHDA, CDR2 SQIVND (reference sequence). The V gene end was trimmed by 7 bases and the J gene end by 3 bases; junction bases not matched to a gene: 5. The authors' processing: How many nucleated cells were present was estimated from reference gene primer amplification. Assay: immunoSEQ multiplex PCR; the TCRdb copy retains only in-frame clones and omits some. D and trimming come from the DNA, and the V and J calls and clone size come from that table. The table has about 97,000 clones, more than 70% seen once. The sequenced material came from peripheral blood. This chain uses TRBV19 with TRBJ2-3; 9 nucleotides match TRBD2. This TCR came from a human donor in a cohort sampled during active COVID-19. The chain's CDR3 is CASMVSGRTDTQYF. The CDR3, as DNA: TGTGCCAGTATGGTTAGCGGGAGAACAGATACGCAGTATTTT.